This T cell receptor beta chain came from a study of human T cells and chemical hapten exposure. The time point: pre-sensitization, week 0. Treatment of the sample: therapeutic diphenylcyclopropenone sensitization with weekly scalp DPC. V lost 4 bases, J lost 2 bases, and 3 bases stayed unmatched. The CDR3 is 14 residues long. Germline V gives CDR1 SGHRS, CDR2 YFSETQ. TCRdb called the RACE reads again in MiXCR, with one record for every CDR3 protein. The data show about 260,000 distinct CDR3 sequences, 7% to 10% seen once. This material consisted of whole blood, taken in connection with sensitization to the hapten diphenylcyclopropenone (DPC). The sequence was obtained from a woman in her thirties or forties with alopecia areata. Some clones in this sample may be carry-over from other donors' samples. The chain uses TRBV5-1 and TRBJ2-3; 8 bases are a match to TRBD2. In DNA, the CDR3 is TGCGCCAGCAGCGAGCGGGAGTCCACAGATACGCAGTATTTT. Its protein is CASSERESTDTQYF.